These 27 T cell receptor beta chains were sequenced from one sample in a study of blood T cell repertoires in COVID-19. TCRdb's table, derived via immunoSEQ multiplex PCR, lists solely in-frame clones and lacks some. The repertoire consists of about 50,000 clones, with around 87% occurring once and the leading ten covering roughly 7.1%. What was sequenced was peripheral blood. The receptors stem from a man aged 45-65 years with active COVID-19.

The genes are TRBV7-2 and TRBJ1-5; 9 positions agree with TRBD1. Per the germline V gene, CDR1 is SGHTA and CDR2 is FQGNSA. The CDR3 length is 15 residues. V lost 4 bases to trimming and J lost 6 bases; unmatched junction nucleotides: 7. CDR3 loop: CASSSTGTGSQPQHF. CDR3 DNA sequence: TGTGCCAGCAGCTCCACCGGGACAGGGAGTCAGCCCCAGCATTTT.

This chain links TRBV6-5 with TRBJ2-2, with D unresolved. Germline V lookup: CDR1 MNHEY, CDR2 SVGAGI. The V end lost 0 bases, the J end lost 4 bases, and 12 bases lay between the germline ends. CDR3 length equals 16 residues. DNA for the CDR3: TGTGCCAGCAGTTACTCGAGTCGTATAAGCACCGGGGAGCTGTTTTTT. Encoded protein: CASSYSSRISTGELFF.

The gene calls are TRBV4-3 and TRBJ2-3; 11 nucleotides align to TRBD1. CDR3 length: 16 residues. Germline V CDR1 and CDR2: LGHNA, YSLEER. The V and J ends lost 4 bases and 1 base, in that order; junction bases with no gene match: 4. CDR3 nucleotide sequence: TGCGCCAGCAGCCGGACAGGGGGCAGGGGCACAGATACGCAGTATTTT. Its translation is CASSRTGGRGTDTQYF.

The table lists this clone with a few counts. This chain links TRBV7-4 with TRBJ1-3, with D possibly matching TRBD1 (5 bases). The V gene's germline CDR1 is SGHVT and CDR2 SQSDAQ. The CDR3 has 16 residues. V lost 5 bases and J 4 bases, leaving 18 bases between the germline ends. DNA for the CDR3: TGTGCCAGCAGCACCGCGGGGGGGTCCCCCGGAAACACCATATATTTT. Translation gives CASSTAGGSPGNTIYF.

The CDR3 loop reads CASRGEQGKTEAFF. Here the CDR3 DNA reads TGTGCCAGCAGAGGGGAACAGGGGAAGACTGAAGCTTTCTTT. The V and J genes are TRBV5-4 and TRBJ1-1; 7 nucleotides agree with TRBD1. V lost 5 bases to trimming and J lost 5 bases; unmatched junction nucleotides: 9. Germline assignment: CDR1 SGHNT and CDR2 YYREEE (reference sequence). The CDR3 has 14 residues.

The chain links TRBV9 to TRBJ1-6, with D uncertain. The ends were cut back, 4 bases at V and 2 bases at J, with 7 bases in the middle. Germline V lookup: CDR1 SGDLS, CDR2 YYNGEE. This CDR3 has 14 amino acids. CDR3 sequence reads: CASSPRAYNSPLHF. CDR3 in DNA: TGTGCCAGCAGCCCCCGTGCCTATAATTCACCCCTCCACTTT.

The chain has TRBV10-3 and TRBJ2-3; 10 nucleotides align to TRBD2. This CDR3 has 18 residues. The V gene's germline CDR1 is ENHRY and CDR2 SYGVKD. Trimming took 4 bases from V and 2 from J; bases not matched to a gene: 12. The CDR3 coding sequence is TGTGCCATCAGTGGGCCCAGCGGGGGGGCGAGCGACACAGATACGCAGTATTTT. Translating gives CAISGPSGGASDTDTQYF.

Points on this clone: Other DNA variants within this sample encode the same CDR3. The chain joins TRBV5-1 to TRBJ2-5; unclear D gene. V lost 0 bases, J lost 5 bases, and 5 bases lay in between. Per germline, CDR1 SGHRS and CDR2 YFSETQ. The CDR3 length is 12 residues. The CDR3 is CASSLDGETQYF. The CDR3 bases are TGCGCCAGCAGCTTGGATGGCGAGACCCAGTACTTC.

The V gene is TRBV3-1 (or the pseudogene TRBV3-2), the J gene TRBJ1-3; maybe TRBD1 (5 bases). This CDR3 is built from 12 residues. CDR1 and CDR2 (germline): LGHDT, YNNKEL (reference sequence). The V and J ends lost 2 bases and 13 bases respectively, with 12 bases between them. The chain's CDR3 is CASSQTGSTIYF. The CDR3 DNA sequence: TGTGCCAGCAGCCAAACAGGTTCAACTATATATTTT.

The gene calls are TRBV5-1 and TRBJ1-1, with TRBD1 matching 10 bases. CDR1 SGHRS and CDR2 YFSETQ come from the germline V gene. The CDR3 totals 18 residues. Unmatched junction bases numbered 17, after V lost 4 bases and J lost 5 bases. The CDR3 loop reads CASSRDRGRSRVGTEAFF. As DNA, the CDR3 is TGCGCCAGCAGCAGAGACAGGGGGCGATCCCGGGTGGGGACTGAAGCTTTCTTT.

This clone was observed once. This chain uses TRBV19 with TRBJ2-3; 9 bases align to TRBD2. The CDR3 consists of 16 residues. From germline, CDR1 is LNHDA and CDR2 SQIVND (reference sequence). Trimming removed 3 bases from V and 2 bases from J; junction bases left unmatched: 6. CDR3 in DNA: TGTGCCAGTAGTATTCTGGTAGCGGGAGCCACAGATACGCAGTATTTT. This gives the protein CASSILVAGATDTQYF.

The genes are TRBV6-6 and TRBJ1-2; no definite D call. This CDR3 contains 12 residues. The germline CDR1 and CDR2 sequences are MNHNY and SVGAGI (reference sequence). V was pared by 2 bases and J by 5 bases, with 6 bases between. CDR3: CASSYEEYGYTF. The CDR3 nucleotides are TGTGCCAGCAGTTACGAGGAGTATGGCTACACCTTC.

This rearrangement joins TRBV25-1 to TRBJ2-1, with TRBD1 matching 9 bases. Germline V lookup: CDR1 MGHDK, CDR2 SYGVNS. The CDR3 length is 14 residues. Trimming cost V 7 bases and J 4 bases; bases outside gene matches: 5. The CDR3, as DNA: TGTGCCAGCACTAGGGACAGGGCGTACAATGAGCAGTTCTTC. It yields the protein CASTRDRAYNEQFF.

The rearrangement joins TRBV6-2 or TRBV6-3 to TRBJ1-5; tentatively, D is TRBD1 (5 bases). V lost 4 bases and J lost 0, with 7 bases in between. CDR1 is MNHEY, CDR2 SVGEGT, per germline. This CDR3 spans 14 amino acids. The DNA for the CDR3 is TGTGCCAGCAGTTCCAGGGCTAGCAATCAGCCCCAGCATTTT. It specifies CASSSRASNQPQHF.

This clone has only one observation. The chain couples TRBV12-5 to TRBJ1-1, with TRBD1 as a possible D gene (5 bases). This CDR3 has 17 residues. Per the germline V gene, CDR1 is LGHNT and CDR2 is FRNRAP. Trimming took 2 bases from V and 1 from J, leaving 17 bases between them. The DNA for the CDR3 is TGTGCTAGTGGTTTGAATCAGGGATTACGTCGGAACACTGAAGCTTTCTTT. Translated, it gives CASGLNQGLRRNTEAFF.

This sequence joins TRBV11-2 and TRBJ2-3; a weak D match, TRBD1 (5 bases). Trimming cost V 2 bases and J 3 bases, with 12 bases left between them. Germline loops: CDR1 SGHAT, CDR2 FQNNGV. The length of the CDR3 is 15 residues. The chain's CDR3 is CASSLLGAQTDTQYF. The CDR3 DNA is TGTGCCAGCAGCTTACTAGGGGCGCAAACAGATACGCAGTATTTT.

This rearrangement joins TRBV6-2 or TRBV6-3 to TRBJ1-1; D ambiguous. The V gene lost 2 bases and the J gene lost 4 bases, with 8 bases spanning the gap. Germline CDR1 is MNHEY and CDR2 is SVGEGT. CDR3 length equals 13 residues. CDR3: CASSYRVLTEAFF. In DNA, the CDR3 is TGTGCCAGCAGTTACCGCGTTCTCACTGAAGCTTTCTTT.

The rearrangement uses TRBV5-6 and TRBJ2-1; D is unclear. The CDR3 is 11 residues long. V lost 1 base, J lost 14 bases, and 10 bases lay in between. Germline CDR1 and CDR2: SGHDT and YYEEEE. CDR3: CASSLLRHEFF. As DNA, the CDR3 is TGTGCCAGCAGCTTGTTGCGTCACGAGTTCTTC.

The CDR3: CASSPWAGPEAFF. DNA for the CDR3: TGTGCCAGCTCACCATGGGCAGGGCCTGAAGCTTTCTTT. V usage is TRBV18 and J usage is TRBJ1-1; a weak D match, TRBD1 (5 bases). Germline CDR1 is KGHSH and CDR2 is LQKENI. The germline V and J ends were trimmed by 2 bases and 6 bases, with 10 bases remaining between them. This CDR3 has 13 amino acids. The variable domain in full, with the rest retrieved from reference TRBV18 and TRBJ1-1, is NAGVMQNPRHLVRRRGQEARLRCSPMKGHSHVYWYRQLPEEGLKFMVYLQKENIIDESGMPKERFSAEFPKEGPSILRIQQVVRGDSAAYFCASSPWAGPEAFFGQGTRLTVV.

The rearrangement links TRBV27 to TRBJ1-1, with 7 bases identical to TRBD1. With V trimmed by 0 bases and J by 2 bases, 18 bases remained unmatched. CDR3 length equals 20 residues. Germline V gene sequence: CDR1 MNHEY, CDR2 SMNVEV (reference sequence). CDR3 DNA: TGTGCCAGCAGTTTATCTGCGCCGACAGGGAGTCTAGGGGGAAACACTGAAGCTTTCTTT. This translates into CASSLSAPTGSLGGNTEAFF.

The J gene is TRBJ2-3, the V gene TRBV6-4; TRBD1 agrees at 7 bases. Germline V lookup: CDR1 MRHNA, CDR2 SNTAGT. J lost 5 bases, V lost 2 bases, and 7 bases had no gene match. The CDR3 length is 15 residues. CDR3 sequence (DNA): TGTGCCAGCAGTGACGCGGACAGGAACGGAGATACGCAGTATTTT. Protein: CASSDADRNGDTQYF.

This clone was detected only once. V usage is TRBV9 and J usage is TRBJ2-2; 13 bases are shared with TRBD2. With V trimmed by 3 bases and J by 6 bases, 11 bases remained unmatched. Per the germline V gene, CDR1 is SGDLS and CDR2 is YYNGEE. The CDR3 totals 18 residues. DNA of the CDR3: TGTGCCAGCAGCGGAGGACTAGCGGGAGTCGAAGGGGCCGGGGAGCTGTTTTTT. This gives the protein CASSGGLAGVEGAGELFF.

The chain uses TRBV5-6 and TRBJ2-5; TRBD1 matches 7 bases. V shed 3 bases, J shed 4 bases, and the junction held 3 bases outside the gene matches. The CDR3 consists of 13 residues. Looked up from germline, CDR1 is SGHDT and CDR2 is YYEEEE. The CDR3 reads CASSYRGGETQYF. The CDR3 coding sequence is TGTGCCAGCAGCTACAGGGGCGGAGAGACCCAGTACTTC. Using reference TRBV5-6 and TRBJ2-5 for the parts outside the CDR3, the full variable domain is DAGVTQSPTHLIKTRGQQVTLRCSPKSGHDTVSWYQQALGQGPQFIFQYYEEEERQRGNFPDRFSGHQFPNYSSELNVNALLLGDSALYLCASSYRGGETQYFGPGTRLLVL.

This sequence joins TRBV5-5 and TRBJ2-1; the D gene is possibly TRBD1 (5 bases). CDR1 is SGHKS, CDR2 YYEKEE, per germline (reference sequence). This CDR3 contains 13 residues. The V end was cut by 4 bases, the J end by 8 bases, with 13 bases between. CDR3 residues: CASSIQGFDEQFF. CDR3 coding DNA: TGTGCCAGCAGCATCCAGGGATTCGATGAGCAGTTCTTC.

This chain uses TRBV18 with TRBJ2-7; D is ambiguous. V lost 3 bases and J 4 bases, leaving 10 bases between the germline ends. CDR3 size: 13 residues. Per germline, CDR1 KGHSH and CDR2 LQKENI. The CDR3 nucleotides are TGTGCCAGCTCACCGGAGTCGGGTTACGAGCAGTACTTC. It encodes CASSPESGYEQYF.

This sequence joins TRBV6-5 and TRBJ2-7; 9 bases fit TRBD1. The V gene end was trimmed by 4 bases and the J gene end by 6 bases; junction bases not matched to a gene: 4. The CDR3 runs to 13 residues. Germline loops: CDR1 MNHEY, CDR2 SVGAGI. The CDR3 here is CASSFRDRAEQYF. The CDR3, as DNA: TGTGCCAGCAGTTTCCGGGACAGGGCCGAGCAGTACTTC.

Only one count was recorded for this clone. The rearrangement uses TRBV30 and TRBJ1-1; 10 nucleotides agree with TRBD1. CDR1 is GTSNPN, CDR2 SVGIG, per germline (reference sequence). The CDR3 spans 13 residues. With V trimmed by 3 bases and J by 6 bases, 4 bases remained unmatched. The chain's CDR3 is CAWSDRGPAEAFF. The CDR3 nucleotides read TGTGCCTGGAGCGACAGGGGGCCCGCTGAAGCTTTCTTT.